This entry lists 8 T cell receptor beta chains sequenced from one sample in a study of T-cell reconstitution after alpha-beta-depleted transplantation in children listed by TCRdb under 2016. The treatment or condition label here, explained by the study, means: allogeneic hematopoietic cell transplantation with graft depleted of TCRalphabeta T cells and CD19 B cells. Receptor libraries were prepared by PCR. Sequenced using an Illumina HiSeq 2500. TCR library preparation used molecular barcoding, with unique molecular identifiers applied to normalize quantification of the TCRbeta repertoire. TCRdb reworked the public reads: Q25 trimming with fastp, MiXCR clone assembly, productive beta chains retained. Each CDR3 protein gets just one entry, which takes the most common genes and DNA from the rows behind it. In all, the sample holds 500,000 to 750,000 distinct CDR3 sequences, and 10% to 15% of those were seen once. Of the sample, about 2.2% is held by the ten largest clones.

The sequencing used PBMCs, mostly from graft donor cells, collected 360 days after TCRalphabeta/CD19-depleted stem cell transplant. The origin of the receptors is a male patient between 5 and 17 years old who had a stem cell transplant for acute myeloid leukemia, so the T cells may come from the graft donor.

The rearrangement uses TRBV20-1 and TRBJ2-7, with 10 nucleotides matching TRBD2. Germline CDR1 DFQATT, CDR2 SNEGSKA (reference sequence). The V and J ends lost 5 bases and 2 bases, in that order; junction bases with no gene match: 3. This CDR3 is 13 amino acids long. CDR3 residues: CSAWTSGTYEQYF. The CDR3 DNA reads TGCAGTGCTTGGACTAGCGGTACCTACGAGCAGTACTTC.

This clonotype has only a few counts. J is TRBJ2-7 and V is TRBV12-3 or TRBV12-4; D is perhaps TRBD2 (5 bases). Trimming pared 7 bases from V and 1 base from J, leaving 8 bases between. The CDR3 spans 12 residues. The CDR3 spells CASTERSYEQYF. DNA of the CDR3: TGTGCCAGCACCGAGCGGTCCTACGAGCAGTACTTC.

The chain links TRBV4-3 to TRBJ2-3; 7 bases are shared with TRBD2. The CDR3 spans 13 residues. CDR1 is LGHNA and CDR2 is YSLEER in the germline V gene. V lost 1 base and J lost 14; bases outside the gene matches: 9. CDR3 sequence (DNA): TGCGCCAGCAGCCAAGGCCCGGGGGGAGAGAGGTATTTT. This translates into CASSQGPGGERYF.

This clonotype was observed a few times. The rearrangement uses TRBV28 and TRBJ2-1; D is perhaps TRBD1 (5 bases). Per germline, CDR1 MDHEN and CDR2 SYDVKM. Trimming removed 1 base from V and 5 bases from J, with 6 bases in between. CDR3 size: 13 residues. The CDR3 here is CASSLLGDNEQFF. CDR3 nucleotides: TGTGCCAGCAGTTTATTAGGGGACAATGAGCAGTTCTTC.

V gene TRBV6-2 or TRBV6-3 combines with J gene TRBJ2-7, with D perhaps matching TRBD2 (5 bases). The length of the CDR3 is 15 residues. Germline CDR1 reads MNHEY; CDR2 reads SVGEGT. V was shortened by 6 bases and J by 2 bases, with 17 bases between the two germline ends. CDR3 residues: CASRLDLARTYEQYF. DNA of the CDR3: TGTGCCAGCAGACTCGACTTAGCGAGAACCTACGAGCAGTACTTC.

The chain employs TRBV7-2 and TRBJ2-1; tentatively, D is TRBD2 (6 bases). V lost 5 bases to trimming and J lost 5 bases, with 16 bases between them. The CDR3 sequence is 15 residues long. The germline CDR1 and CDR2 sequences are SGHTA and FQGNSA. Written as DNA, the CDR3 is TGTGCCAGCAGCGGCGGGACTCCAAGCCACAATGAGCAGTTCTTC. It is translated as CASSGGTPSHNEQFF.

This clonotype has a count of ten or more. This chain uses TRBV6-5 with TRBJ2-7; 7 bases fit TRBD1. From germline, CDR1 is MNHEY and CDR2 SVGAGI. The CDR3 is 15 residues long. The V and J ends lost 4 bases and 3 bases, in that order; junction bases with no gene match: 9. The CDR3 reads CASSFTGDPSYEQYF. Here the CDR3 DNA reads TGTGCCAGCAGTTTTACAGGGGACCCTAGCTACGAGCAGTACTTC.

This clonotype was observed a few times. V and J are TRBV29-1 and TRBJ2-5, with D possibly matching TRBD2 (5 bases). From germline, CDR1 is SQVTM and CDR2 ANQGSEA. The CDR3 totals 13 residues. Trimming stripped 4 bases from V and 1 base from J, with 10 bases between. CDR3: CSVAAAVQETQYF. The CDR3 bases are TGCAGCGTTGCCGCAGCGGTCCAAGAGACCCAGTACTTC.